The 2 T cell receptor beta chains below all came from one sample that was sequenced in a study of blood T cell repertoires in COVID-19. Profiled with immunoSEQ multiplex PCR; TCRdb holds only in-frame clones, not every one. The sample yields about 410,000 clones, 80% to 90% seen once. Sequenced: peripheral blood. The receptors stem from a woman aged 25 to 45 with active or convalescent COVID-19.

The chain carries TRBV19 and TRBJ1-2; 11 bases align to TRBD1. CDR1 and CDR2 from the germline V gene are LNHDA and SQIVND (reference sequence). This CDR3 has 16 amino acids. After removal of 3 bases from V and 4 bases from J, the junction contained 7 bases not matched to a gene. The CDR3 sequence is CASSIPGQGESYGYTF. The CDR3 DNA sequence: TGTGCCAGTAGTATTCCGGGACAGGGGGAGAGCTATGGCTACACCTTC.

Turning to this clone: Different DNA sequences within this sample yield the same CDR3. CDR3 in DNA: TGTGCCAGCAGTGAGACAGCGAACACCGGGGAGCTGTTTTTT. It encodes CASSETANTGELFF. The genes are TRBV6-1 and TRBJ2-2; D is possibly TRBD1 (5 bases). V was pared by 3 bases and J by 0 bases, with 5 bases between. This CDR3 contains 14 residues. The germline CDR1 and CDR2 sequences are MNHNS and SASEGT.